The present TCR beta chain was sequenced within a study of CD8+CD57+ T cells in acquired aplastic anemia. At least ten counts were recorded for this clonotype. It was patients with CD8+CD57+ cell expansion by flow cytometry who were chosen for sequencing. Germline values: CDR1 MNHEY, CDR2 SVGAGI. The CDR3 has 12 amino acids. V dropped 10 bases and J dropped 0 bases, with 10 bases sitting between them. Genomic DNA, the template, was used for profiling of the TCR beta VDJ and CDR3. Each CDR3 protein is one row after TCRdb ran MiXCR on the reads. The repertoire holds about 160,000 distinct CDR3 sequences, with roughly 48% as singletons.

The clonotype was recovered from a human donor with aplastic anemia. The genes are TRBV6-5 and TRBJ2-7; possibly TRBD1 for D (5 bases). Sequenced sample: sorted CD4+, CD8+, or CD8+CD57+ T cells (not recorded which) from PBMCs. CDR3 DNA: TGTGCCACCACGACAGCCTCCTACGAGCAGTACTTC. It specifies CATTTASYEQYF.